This TCR beta chain was found in a study of monozygotic twins with inflammatory bowel disease (dated by TCRdb to 2018 to 2020). Some background on the complete study: A total of approximately 28 monozygotic twin pairs were included in the full study, comprising nine German pairs (four IBD-concordant, five IBD-discordant) and 19 IBD-discordant Danish pairs. Within discordant pairs, disease-associated traits were sought mainly by comparing IBD patients with their genetically identical healthy co-twins. Each individual had, on average, about 151 000 unique TCRalpha sequences and 181 000 unique TCRbeta sequences available for analysis.

For this clonotype: Its antigen has not been determined.

The library was made by 5' RACE. Preparation of each TCR library used approximately 3.5 ug of total RNA. cDNA was synthesized with SMARTScribe reverse transcriptase in eight separate reactions per sample. Unique molecular identifiers containing a 6-nucleotide sample barcode were introduced through template switching during cDNA synthesis. TCRalpha and TCRbeta cDNA was amplified by two nested PCRs of roughly 15 and 9 cycles, with bead purification after each PCR. Before amplification, the cDNA was treated with uracil DNA-glycosylase and purified using the QIAquick PCR purification kit. The second PCR added Illumina TruSeq-compatible adapters along with sample-specific barcodes. Library quality and concentration were checked on TapeStation and Qubit, and libraries were pooled at roughly 5.1 ng each. Pooled libraries were sequenced on an Illumina HiSeq2500 single-index Rapid Run with 2 x 100 bp reads and custom sequencing primers. Regarding the original processing steps: MiGEC version 1.2.6 was used for UMI-based consensus assembly to correct PCR and sequencing errors. MiXCR version 2.1.1 handled V(D)J alignment, clonotype assembly and CDR3 extraction. To normalise gene usage, clonotype sharing and MAIT/NKT TCR abundance, the analysis used the top 1000, 10 000 and 20 000 clonotypes per sample. Diversity was computed as the inverse Simpson index with the vegan R package after downsampling to 27 000 UMIs. Statistical testing used paired Mann-Whitney U tests on the discordant twin pairs and applied Benjamini-Hochberg correction for multiple testing. After reprocessing by TCRdb, each CDR3 protein sequence is one entry, and no DNA is given. TCRdb, rather than the study authors, made the V and J calls. The sample's records list over 150,000 distinct CDR3 sequences. Roughly 2.3% of the sample comes from the top ten.

A roughly 2.7 ml peripheral blood sample was drawn into PAXgene tubes per donor and stored at -80°C. Without any T cell sorting, total RNA was extracted from whole blood using the PAXgene blood miRNA kit on an automated QIAcube. Peripheral blood from monozygotic twin pairs concordant or discordant for inflammatory bowel disease was subjected to deep TCRalpha and TCRbeta repertoire profiling with unique molecular barcoding. Smoking habits were recorded for all twin pairs, and each individual was classified as a current, former or never smoker. The paper as a whole reports these results and caveats: Differing immunosuppressive treatments among patients may have added background noise and inter-individual variability to the repertoires. Compared with healthy twins, IBD patients had fewer clonotypes in common with other individuals, a difference most pronounced in patients showing signs of disease activity. TCRbeta repertoire diversity, by inverse Simpson index, was decreased in IBD patients compared with their healthy co-twins. Distinction between different T cell subtypes could not be achieved in the analysis. The results gave no support for a single strong signal or clonotype linked to IBD. No difference in repertoire similarity was observed between concordant and discordant twins, possibly owing to limited statistical power.

Sequenced material: blood. The sequence derives from a human donor with ulcerative colitis or Crohn's disease, or a healthy co-twin of an affected twin (not recorded which).

The CDR3 in this case is CASSLPFVTSGSGANVLTF. The chain is made from TRBV5-6 and TRBJ2-6; TCRdb's D call of TRBD2 is untestable without DNA. Based on the germline V gene, the CDR1 and CDR2 sequences are SGHDT and YYEEEE. Reading from cysteine to phenylalanine, the CDR3 counts 19 amino acids. No DNA sequence is on record.